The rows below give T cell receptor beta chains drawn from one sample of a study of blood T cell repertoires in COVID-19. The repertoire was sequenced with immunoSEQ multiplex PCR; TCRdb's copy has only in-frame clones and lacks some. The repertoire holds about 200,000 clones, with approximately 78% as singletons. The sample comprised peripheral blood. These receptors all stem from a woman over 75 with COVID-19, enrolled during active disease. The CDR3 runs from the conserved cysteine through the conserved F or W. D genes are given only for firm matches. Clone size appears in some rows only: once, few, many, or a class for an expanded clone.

CDR3: CASSEPETEAFF
DNA: TGTGCCAGCAGTGAACCCGAGACTGAAGCTTTCTTT
size: NA
V: TRBV6-1
D: NA
J: TRBJ1-1

CDR3: CASSYSSGVNTEAFF
DNA: TGTGCCAGCAGTTACTCGTCGGGGGTGAACACTGAAGCTTTCTTT
size: NA
V: TRBV6-5
D: NA
J: TRBJ1-1

CDR3: CASSQPGQGRGNTIYF
DNA: TGCGCCAGCAGCCAACCGGGACAGGGCAGGGGAAACACCATATATTTT
size: NA
V: TRBV4-1
D: TRBD1
J: TRBJ1-3

CDR3: CASSYRSRDEQYF
DNA: TGTGCCAGCAGTTACCGATCGCGGGACGAGCAGTACTTC
size: NA
V: TRBV6-6
D: NA
J: TRBJ2-7

CDR3: CASSQPGQGRDGYTF
DNA: TGTGCCAGCAGCCAACCGGGACAGGGGAGAGATGGCTACACCTTC
size: once
V: TRBV14
D: TRBD1
J: TRBJ1-2

CDR3: CASSPGGALAAEAFF
DNA: TGTGCCAGCTCACCTGGTGGGGCGCTGGCCGCTGAAGCTTTCTTT
size: NA
V: TRBV18
D: NA
J: TRBJ1-1

CDR3: CATSDPGQGAKQPQHF
DNA: TGTGCCACCAGTGACCCGGGACAGGGAGCGAAACAGCCCCAGCATTTT
size: NA
V: TRBV24-1
D: TRBD1
J: TRBJ1-5

CDR3: CASSSGLFQETQYF
DNA: TGTGCCAGCAGCTCGGGACTGTTCCAAGAGACCCAGTACTTC
size: NA
V: TRBV7-2
D: NA
J: TRBJ2-5

CDR3: CASSGGNLDEQFF
DNA: TGTGCCAGCAGTGGAGGAAACTTGGATGAGCAGTTCTTC
size: NA
V: TRBV25-1
D: NA
J: TRBJ2-1

CDR3: CASRGGLLNTEAFF
DNA: TGTGCCAGCAGGGGGGGGCTTTTGAACACTGAAGCTTTCTTT
size: NA
V: TRBV6-5
D: NA
J: TRBJ1-1

CDR3: CASSPLGSGSYNEQFF
DNA: TGTGCCAGCAGCCCCCTAGGGAGCGGCTCCTACAATGAGCAGTTCTTC
size: NA
V: TRBV3-1/TRBV3-2
D: NA
J: TRBJ2-1

CDR3: CAISVAGVSDTQYF
DNA: TGTGCCATCAGTGTAGCGGGAGTTTCAGATACGCAGTATTTT
size: NA
V: TRBV10-3
D: TRBD2
J: TRBJ2-3

CDR3: CASSSGQPQHF
DNA: TGTGCCAGCAGCTCGGGTCAGCCCCAGCATTTT
size: NA
V: TRBV12-3/TRBV12-4
D: NA
J: TRBJ1-5

CDR3: CASSWGTRGNTIYF
DNA: TGTGCCAGCAGCTGGGGGACACGAGGGAACACCATATATTTT
size: NA
V: TRBV5-8
D: NA
J: TRBJ1-3

CDR3: CASSPINPKNIQYF
DNA: TGCGCCAGCAGCCCTATCAACCCCAAAAACATTCAGTACTTC
size: NA
V: TRBV4-1
D: NA
J: TRBJ2-4

CDR3: CASEQAGLAGDTGELFF
DNA: TGTGCCAGCGAACAGGCCGGACTAGCGGGAGACACCGGGGAGCTGTTTTTT
size: NA
V: TRBV5-4
D: TRBD2
J: TRBJ2-2

CDR3: CASSIGRAGQPQHF
DNA: TGTGCCAGTAGTATTGGACGAGCGGGACAGCCCCAGCATTTT
size: NA
V: TRBV19
D: NA
J: TRBJ1-5